The clone carrying this T cell receptor beta chain showed up many times. TCRdb passed the 5' RACE reads through MiXCR, listing each CDR3 protein once. The sample has about 50,000 distinct CDR3 sequences; 9% to 12% are singletons. The CDR3 sequence is 16 residues long. V was clipped by 2 bases and J by 3 bases; unmatched bases: 8. Germline V CDR1 and CDR2: DFQATT, SNEGSKA (reference sequence). The data derive from a study of neurological immune-mediated disorders. The TCR comes from a man between 65 and 85 years old with HTLV-1-associated myelopathy (HAM/TSP). The chain joins TRBV20-1 to TRBJ2-2; TRBD2 matches at 8 bases. The sample comprised PBMCs. The CDR3 DNA sequence: TGCAGTGCTAGACTCGGGGGGGGTCGGGACACCGGGGAGCTGTTTTTT. Translating it yields CSARLGGGRDTGELFF.